Detailed here is one T cell receptor beta chain. The second PCR ran roughly 7 to 12 cycles with a sample-barcoded 5' primer and J-beta primers. A single record per CDR3 protein comes from TCRdb applying MiXCR to the 5' RACE reads. The sample holds about 1.8 million distinct CDR3 sequences, around half seen once. The data were obtained in a study of blood T cells in healthy people across ages. With 4 bases removed from V and 1 base from J, the gap between germline ends came to 19 bases. The CDR3 has 17 amino acids. Germline V gives CDR1 SGHTA, CDR2 FQGNSA. Caucasian individuals from Russia who were healthy and aged 6 to 90 acted as donors.

The clonotype comes from a woman in her thirties or forties in good health. This chain connects TRBV7-2 to TRBJ2-5; D gene ambiguous. The sequenced material came from blood. The CDR3 is CASSSPIGRSSQETQYF. The CDR3, as DNA: TGTGCCAGCAGCTCCCCCATCGGTCGGAGTAGCCAAGAGACCCAGTACTTC.